This is a list of T cell receptor beta chains from one sample in a study of patients and donors after allogeneic stem cell transplantation. From the RT-PCR reads, TCRdb called clonotypes with MiXCR, one entry per CDR3 protein. This table has 8,500 to 13,000 distinct CDR3 sequences, 22% appearing once. Sequencing was carried out using blood, either unsorted or a sorted T cell fraction (not recorded which). Receptor source: a human donor who was either an allogeneic HSCT recipient or a stem cell or donor lymphocyte infusion donor (not recorded which). It is not recorded whose cells these are; they may come from a transplant donor. Both conserved end residues are part of each CDR3. A D gene is named only where the DNA matches it firmly. The size of a clone is reported for some rows only, either as once, few or many, or as a class for expanded clones.

abundance,v_gene,d_gene,j_gene,CDR3aa,CDR3nt
many,TRBV2,NA,TRBJ1-6,CASSEFGGDSPLHF,TGTGCCAGCAGTGAGTTCGGTGGGGATTCACCCCTCCACTTT
few,TRBV12-3/TRBV12-4,NA,TRBJ2-3,CASSFGTQGTDTQYF,TGTGCCAGCAGCTTCGGGACTCAGGGCACAGATACGCAGTATTTT
few,TRBV6-1,TRBD2,TRBJ2-1,CASTLRTSGGNEQFF,TGTGCCAGCACCCTCCGGACTAGCGGGGGCAATGAGCAGTTCTTC
many,TRBV12-3/TRBV12-4,TRBD1,TRBJ1-6,CASSVTGGVGNSPLHF,TGTGCCAGCAGTGTCACAGGGGGCGTCGGTAATTCACCCCTCCACTTT
many,TRBV24-1,NA,TRBJ1-1,CATRSDGENTEAFF,TGTGCCACCAGATCGGACGGAGAGAACACTGAAGCTTTCTTT
NA,TRBV6-5,NA,TRBJ2-3,CASSYSPQGRTDTQYF,TGTGCCAGCAGTTACTCTCCACAGGGTAGGACAGATACGCAGTATTTT
NA,TRBV6-5,TRBD1,TRBJ2-7,CASSYGGGQGAYEQYF,TGTGCCAGCTCATACGGCGGTGGACAGGGGGCCTACGAGCAGTACTTC
NA,TRBV6-6,NA,TRBJ1-5,CASGQGYRQPQHF,TGTGCCAGCGGGCAGGGGTATCGACAGCCCCAGCATTTT
many,TRBV5-1,TRBD1,TRBJ1-1,CASSPGGLNTEAFF,TGCGCCAGCAGCCCAGGGGGCTTGAACACTGAAGCTTTCTTT
once,TRBV18,NA,TRBJ1-1,CASSPTNTGTEAFF,TGTGCCAGCTCACCAACGAACACGGGCACTGAAGCTTTCTTT
many,TRBV10-2,TRBD2,TRBJ2-1,CASSPTSGGYNEQFF,TGCGCCAGCAGTCCCACTAGCGGGGGGTACAATGAGCAGTTCTTC
NA,TRBV7-9,NA,TRBJ2-2,CASEAGIRVNGELFF,TGTGCCAGCGAGGCGGGAATCAGGGTAAACGGGGAGCTGTTTTTT
few,TRBV5-1,NA,TRBJ1-1,CASSEQGGSTEAFF,TGCGCCAGCAGCGAACAGGGTGGATCGACTGAAGCTTTCTTT
few,TRBV5-1,TRBD1,TRBJ2-5,CASSLGQGPQETQYF,TGCGCCAGCAGCCTAGGACAGGGCCCCCAAGAGACCCAGTACTTC
NA,TRBV7-8,NA,TRBJ1-4,CASSIGGAANEKLFF,TGTGCCAGCAGCATCGGGGGGGCCGCTAATGAAAAACTGTTTTTT
many,TRBV6-5,TRBD1,TRBJ1-1,CASSYLRDSSPTEAFF,TGTGCCAGCAGTTACTTGCGGGACAGCTCTCCCACTGAAGCTTTCTTT
NA,TRBV7-2,TRBD1,TRBJ1-1,CASSVRTGDTEAFF,TGTGCCAGCAGCGTACGGACAGGGGACACTGAAGCTTTCTTT
NA,TRBV4-2,NA,TRBJ2-2,CASSQERRATRAGELFF,TGTGCCAGCAGCCAAGAGAGGAGGGCCACGCGGGCCGGGGAGCTGTTTTTT
NA,TRBV11-2,TRBD2,TRBJ2-3,CASSPPSGGWDTQYF,TGTGCCAGCAGCCCCCCTAGCGGGGGCTGGGATACGCAGTATTTT
NA,TRBV5-4,NA,TRBJ2-1,CASSLNRVYNEQFF,TGTGCCAGCAGCTTAAACAGGGTATACAATGAGCAGTTCTTC
few,TRBV27,NA,TRBJ2-1,CASSLGGLRDNEQFF,TGTGCCAGCAGTTTAGGGGGGCTTAGGGACAATGAGCAGTTCTTC
NA,TRBV6-2/TRBV6-3,NA,TRBJ1-5,CASRGDTPRGQPQHF,TGTGCCAGCAGGGGGGACACCCCGCGGGGTCAGCCCCAGCATTTT
NA,TRBV25-1,TRBD1,TRBJ1-1,CASSEYGGTANTEAFF,TGTGCCAGCAGTGAATATGGGGGGACAGCGAACACTGAAGCTTTCTTT
NA,TRBV7-9,TRBD2,TRBJ2-6,CASSRRLAGLPGANVLTF,TGTGCCAGCAGCCGCAGACTAGCGGGGCTACCTGGGGCCAACGTCCTGACTTTC
NA,TRBV12-3/TRBV12-4,TRBD1,TRBJ1-1,CASRQGRVSEAFF,TGTGCCAGTAGACAGGGTCGGGTTAGTGAAGCTTTCTTT
few,TRBV12-3/TRBV12-4,NA,TRBJ2-1,CASSSDSINEQFF,TGTGCCAGCAGTTCCGACAGCATTAATGAGCAGTTCTTC
NA,TRBV30,TRBD1,TRBJ1-1,CAWSVRTGAFF,TGTGCCTGGAGTGTACGGACAGGAGCTTTCTTT
NA,TRBV5-1,NA,TRBJ1-6,CASSGAGYQNSPLHF,TGCGCCAGCAGCGGGGCAGGGTATCAAAATTCACCCCTCCACTTT
NA,TRBV10-3,NA,TRBJ1-2,CAAGEVYGYTF,TGTGCCGCGGGGGAGGTTTATGGCTACACCTTC
few,TRBV11-3,NA,TRBJ1-2,CASSLDSQGRRAYGYTF,TGTGCCAGCAGCTTAGATAGCCAGGGAAGAAGGGCCTATGGCTACACCTTC
NA,TRBV30,NA,TRBJ2-3,CAWREDHTQYF,TGTGCCTGGAGGGAGGATCATACGCAGTATTTT
many,TRBV12-3/TRBV12-4,NA,TRBJ1-1,CASTTRPGRQREAFF,TGTGCCAGCACCACAAGGCCGGGCAGACAGCGGGAAGCTTTCTTT
NA,TRBV20-1,TRBD2,TRBJ2-1,CSARDLGSGGAGYNEQFF,TGCAGTGCTAGAGATTTGGGTAGCGGGGGGGCCGGATACAATGAGCAGTTCTTC
few,TRBV6-6,NA,TRBJ1-5,CASSPKYNAEINQPQHF,TGTGCCAGCAGTCCAAAGTATAACGCAGAAATAAATCAGCCCCAGCATTTT
few,TRBV24-1,TRBD2,TRBJ2-1,CATSDSTSAGVQFF,TGTGCCACCAGTGATTCGACTAGCGCTGGCGTGCAGTTCTTC
few,TRBV12-5,TRBD2,TRBJ2-1,CASGLTSSGEPYNEQFF,TGTGCTAGTGGTTTGACGAGTAGCGGGGAGCCCTACAATGAGCAGTTCTTC
NA,TRBV4-1,NA,TRBJ1-2,CASSQYRTELYGYTF,TGCGCCAGCAGCCAATATCGTACAGAACTCTATGGCTACACCTTC
few,TRBV5-6,NA,TRBJ2-1,CASSLRGSYNEQFF,TGTGCCAGCAGCTTGAGGGGCTCCTACAATGAGCAGTTCTTC
few,TRBV5-1,NA,TRBJ2-1,CASSADLSYNEQFF,TGCGCCAGCAGCGCAGACCTCTCCTACAATGAGCAGTTCTTC
NA,TRBV4-2,NA,TRBJ1-2,CASSQADGDYGYTF,TGTGCCAGCAGCCAAGCGGACGGTGACTATGGCTACACCTTC
NA,TRBV7-9,NA,TRBJ2-5,CANSLGGDGSQETQYF,TGTGCCAACAGCTTAGGAGGGGATGGCAGCCAAGAGACCCAGTACTTC
many,TRBV11-3,NA,TRBJ1-5,CASSFDQGQQPQHF,TGTGCCAGCAGCTTCGATCAGGGGCAACAGCCCCAGCATTTT
NA,TRBV6-1,NA,TRBJ1-5,CASRFSSVGGTHSNQPQHF,TGTGCCAGCAGGTTTTCGTCAGTGGGGGGCACCCATAGCAATCAGCCCCAGCATTTT
few,TRBV30,TRBD2,TRBJ2-3,CAWSAYGGAEDTQYF,TGTGCCTGGAGTGCTTACGGGGGGGCGGAAGATACGCAGTATTTT
many,TRBV5-1,NA,TRBJ1-2,CASGPPRGYGYTF,TGCGCCAGCGGGCCTCCGAGAGGGTATGGCTACACCTTC
few,TRBV5-1,TRBD2,TRBJ2-3,CASSTSGGSTDTQYF,TGCGCCAGCAGCACGAGCGGGGGCAGCACAGATACGCAGTATTTT
many,TRBV19,NA,TRBJ1-1,CATEPRENTEAFF,TGTGCCACCGAACCCAGGGAGAACACTGAAGCTTTCTTT
many,TRBV20-1,NA,TRBJ1-1,CSAHGRTANTEAFF,TGCAGTGCCCACGGGAGGACAGCGAACACTGAAGCTTTCTTT
NA,TRBV19,NA,TRBJ1-4,CASKVSATNEKLFF,TGTGCCAGTAAGGTCAGCGCAACTAATGAAAAACTGTTTTTT
NA,TRBV10-1,NA,TRBJ2-7,CASSEWGRHEQYF,TGCGCCAGCAGTGAGTGGGGACGCCACGAGCAGTACTTC
few,TRBV5-5,NA,TRBJ1-1,CASSISVNTEAFF,TGTGCCAGCAGCATCTCGGTGAACACTGAAGCTTTCTTT
few,TRBV7-3,NA,TRBJ1-1,CASSLVRGGLNTEAFF,TGTGCCAGCAGCTTAGTGAGGGGCGGACTGAACACTGAAGCTTTCTTT